The sequence of this TCR beta chain was determined in a study of siplizumab effects on memory and regulatory T cells. Study-wide results and caveats: Unstimulated subsets accounted for the mapping of only a minor share of the clones that were alloreactive.

As to this clone: Its target is not known.

The V end was cut by 0 bases, the J end by 7 bases, with 16 bases between. Germline V gene data show CDR1 as ENHRY and CDR2 as SYGVKD. This CDR3 has 17 residues. Repertoires were generated with immunoSEQ multiplex PCR, while TCRdb's copy carries only in-frame clones and drops some. The table includes some 75,000 clones, 93% detected once. The sequencing input was CD8+ T cells sorted from blood. The genes are TRBV10-3 and TRBJ1-6, with D hard to call. The receptor comes from a human donor in good health. This CDR3 reads CAISESRVEVTNSPLHF. In nucleotides, the CDR3 is TGTGCCATCAGTGAGTCTCGCGTCGAGGTCACAAATTCACCCCTCCACTTT.